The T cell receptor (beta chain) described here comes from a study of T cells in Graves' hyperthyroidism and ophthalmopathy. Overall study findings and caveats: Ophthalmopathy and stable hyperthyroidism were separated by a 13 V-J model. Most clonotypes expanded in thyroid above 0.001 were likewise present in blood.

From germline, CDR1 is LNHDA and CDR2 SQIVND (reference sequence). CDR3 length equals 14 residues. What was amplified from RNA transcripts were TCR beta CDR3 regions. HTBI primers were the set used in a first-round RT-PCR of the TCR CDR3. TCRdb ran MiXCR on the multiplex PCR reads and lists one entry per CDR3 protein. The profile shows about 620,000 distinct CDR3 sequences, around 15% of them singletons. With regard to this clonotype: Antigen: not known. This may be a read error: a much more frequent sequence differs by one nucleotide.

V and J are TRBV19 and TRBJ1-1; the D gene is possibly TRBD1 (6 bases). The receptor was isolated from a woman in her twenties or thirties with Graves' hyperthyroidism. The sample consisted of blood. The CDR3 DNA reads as TGTGCCAGTCGCCGGGGGCAGGTGAACGCTGAAGCTTTCTTT. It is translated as CASRRGQVNAEAFF. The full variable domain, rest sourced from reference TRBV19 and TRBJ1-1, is DGGITQSPKYLFRKEGQNVTLSCEQNLNHDAMYWYRQDPGQGLRLIYYSQIVNDFQKGDIAEGYSVSREKKESFPLTVTSAQKNPTAFYLCASRRGQVNAEAFFGQGTRLTVV.